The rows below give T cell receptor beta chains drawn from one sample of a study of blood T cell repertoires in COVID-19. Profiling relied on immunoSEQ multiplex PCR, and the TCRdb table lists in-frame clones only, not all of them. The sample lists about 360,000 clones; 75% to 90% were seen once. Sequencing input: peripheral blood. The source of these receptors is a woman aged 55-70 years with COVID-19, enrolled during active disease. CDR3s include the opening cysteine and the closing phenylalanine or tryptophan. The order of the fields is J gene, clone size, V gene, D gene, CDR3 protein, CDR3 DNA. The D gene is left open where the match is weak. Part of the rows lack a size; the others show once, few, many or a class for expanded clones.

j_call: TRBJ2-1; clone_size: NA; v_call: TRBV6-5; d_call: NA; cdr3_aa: CASSSEYNEQFF; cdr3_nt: TGTGCCAGCAGCTCCGAGTACAATGAGCAGTTCTTC
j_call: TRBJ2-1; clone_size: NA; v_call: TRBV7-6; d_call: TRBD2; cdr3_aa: CASSFPTGTSGGAVYNEQFF; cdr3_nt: TGTGCCAGCAGCTTTCCGACCGGGACTAGCGGGGGGGCCGTGTACAATGAGCAGTTCTTC
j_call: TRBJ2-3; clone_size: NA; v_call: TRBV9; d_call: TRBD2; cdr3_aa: CASSVGGGQSTDTQYF; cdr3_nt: TGTGCCAGCAGCGTAGGCGGGGGGCAAAGCACAGATACGCAGTATTTT
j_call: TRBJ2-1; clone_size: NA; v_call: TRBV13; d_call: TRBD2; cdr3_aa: CASSRFGTSGGRYNEQFF; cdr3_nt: TGTGCCAGCAGCAGATTCGGGACTAGCGGGGGTAGGTACAATGAGCAGTTCTTC
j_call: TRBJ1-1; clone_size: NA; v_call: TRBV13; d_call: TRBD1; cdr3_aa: CASSPTTGENTEAFF; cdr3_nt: TGTGCCAGCAGTCCGACGACAGGGGAGAACACTGAAGCTTTCTTT
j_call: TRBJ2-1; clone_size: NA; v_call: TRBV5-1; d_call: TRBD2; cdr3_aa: CASSSGTSGFGEQFF; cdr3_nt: TGCGCCAGCAGCTCCGGGACTAGCGGGTTTGGAGAGCAGTTCTTC
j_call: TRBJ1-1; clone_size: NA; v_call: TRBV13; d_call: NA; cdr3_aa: CASSPGDTEAFF; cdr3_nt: TGTGCCAGCAGCCCGGGGGACACTGAAGCTTTCTTT
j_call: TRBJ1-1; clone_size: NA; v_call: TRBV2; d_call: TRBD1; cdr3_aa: CASSPDRVGNTEAFF; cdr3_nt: TGTGCCAGCAGCCCAGACAGGGTCGGGAACACTGAAGCTTTCTTT
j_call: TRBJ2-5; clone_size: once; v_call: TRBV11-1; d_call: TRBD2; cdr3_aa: CASSFGGTSGQETQYF; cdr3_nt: TGTGCCAGCAGCTTCGGCGGGACTAGCGGACAAGAGACCCAGTACTTC
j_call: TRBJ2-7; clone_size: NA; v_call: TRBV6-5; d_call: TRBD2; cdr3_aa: CASMALAGEDEQYF; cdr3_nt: TGTGCCAGCATGGCACTAGCGGGGGAGGACGAGCAGTACTTC
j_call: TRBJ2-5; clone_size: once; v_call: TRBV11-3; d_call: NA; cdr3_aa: CASGSVQGLETQYF; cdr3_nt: TGTGCCAGCGGGTCCGTACAGGGTTTGGAGACCCAGTACTTC
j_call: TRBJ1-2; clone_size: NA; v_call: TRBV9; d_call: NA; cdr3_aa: CASSPARANYGYTF; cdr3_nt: TGTGCCAGCAGCCCCGCGAGGGCTAACTATGGCTACACCTTC
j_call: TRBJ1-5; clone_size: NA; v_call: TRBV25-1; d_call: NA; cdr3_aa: CASSEDRSNQPQHF; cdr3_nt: TGTGCCAGCAGTGAAGACAGAAGCAATCAGCCCCAGCATTTT
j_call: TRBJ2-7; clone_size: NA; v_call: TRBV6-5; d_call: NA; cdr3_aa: CASRRDSYEQYF; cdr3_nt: TGTGCCAGCAGGCGGGACAGCTACGAGCAGTACTTC
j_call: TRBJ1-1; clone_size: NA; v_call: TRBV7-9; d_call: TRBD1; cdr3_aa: CASSPRTGRMNTEAFF; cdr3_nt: TGTGCCAGCAGCCCCCGGACAGGGCGGATGAACACTGAAGCTTTCTTT
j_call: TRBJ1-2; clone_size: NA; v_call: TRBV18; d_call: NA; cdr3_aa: CASSPDEYRGYTF; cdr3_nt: TGTGCCAGCTCACCAGACGAGTACAGGGGCTACACCTTC
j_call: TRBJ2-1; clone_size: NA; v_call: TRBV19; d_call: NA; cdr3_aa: CASSPTTLSYNEQFF; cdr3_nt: TGTGCCAGTAGCCCTACTACCCTCTCCTACAATGAGCAGTTCTTC
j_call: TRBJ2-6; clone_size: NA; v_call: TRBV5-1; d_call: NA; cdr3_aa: CASSLDRPSTGANVLTF; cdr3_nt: TGCGCCAGCAGCTTAGACCGTCCTAGTACCGGGGCCAACGTCCTGACTTTC
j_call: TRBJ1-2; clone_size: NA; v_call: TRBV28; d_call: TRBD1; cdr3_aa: CASSLTGASGYTF; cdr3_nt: TGTGCCAGCAGTTTAACAGGGGCCTCTGGCTACACCTTC